This T cell receptor (beta chain) was sequenced during a study of T cells expressing NK-cell markers. Study-level information: Researchers got TCR beta repertoires out of sorted CD3+CD56+NKG2C+, CD3+CD56+NKG2C- and CD3+CD56-NKG2C+ T cells. One of eight sequenced donors was HCMV-seronegative; the other seven were seropositive.

TCRdb re-called the 5' RACE reads; one entry per CDR3 protein, DNA not given. The table for this sample gives around 380,000 distinct CDR3 sequences. Remarks on this clonotype: Its matching antigen is unknown.

The CDR3 is 17 residues long. CDR1 and CDR2 (germline): SGHRS, YFSETQ. General study findings and limits: About 1.0-7.0% of CD8+ T cells in six or seven donors belonged to dominant NKG2C+ clonotypes. In a handful of donors, these clonotypes also led the CD3+CD56-NKG2C+ fraction.

This chain joins TRBV5-1 and TRBJ2-1; TCRdb names TRBD2, which stays unverified in the absence of DNA. Input material: blood T cells: a sorted CD56 or NKG2C T cell subset, CD4+ or CD8+ T cells, or bulk PBMC T cells (not recorded which). This clonotype originated in a woman between 45 and 65 years old in good health. The CDR3 is CASSLFPTSGNRNEQFF.